This TCR beta chain is from a study of T cell changes during pregnancy in multiple sclerosis. The CDR3 is 14 amino acids. Germline-derived CDR1 and CDR2 are SGDLS and YYNGEE. V dropped 0 bases and J dropped 2 bases, with 8 bases sitting between them. Data came from immunoSEQ multiplex PCR; TCRdb stores just in-frame clones and leaves some out. This sample has some 13,000 clones; 86% occur once, and the top ten carry roughly 15%. The sample consisted of CD8+ T cells from peripheral blood mononuclear cells, taken in the second trimester of pregnancy. This sequence originates from a female donor in good health, enrolled as a control in a pregnancy study. The chain has TRBV9 and TRBJ1-2, with a possible D match to TRBD1 (5 bases). This CDR3 reads CASSVGQGNYGYTF. In DNA, the CDR3 is TGTGCCAGCAGCGTAGGGCAGGGCAACTATGGCTACACCTTC.